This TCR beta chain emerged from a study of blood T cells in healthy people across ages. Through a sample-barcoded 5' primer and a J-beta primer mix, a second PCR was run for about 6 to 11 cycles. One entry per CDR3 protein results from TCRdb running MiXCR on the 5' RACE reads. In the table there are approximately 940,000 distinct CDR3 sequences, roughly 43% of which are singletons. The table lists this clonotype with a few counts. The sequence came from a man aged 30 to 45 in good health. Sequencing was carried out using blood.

The CDR3 is CASSLAEGGKLFF. The CDR3 DNA reads as TGTGCCAGCAGCTTAGCCGAGGGTGGAAAACTGTTTTTT. The V and J genes are TRBV7-2 and TRBJ1-4; D is undetermined. Trimming cost V 0 bases and J 10 bases, with 9 bases left between them. Germline V gene data show CDR1 as SGHTA and CDR2 as FQGNSA. CDR3 length: 13 residues. The entire variable domain, with the rest obtained from reference TRBV7-2 and TRBJ1-4, is as follows: GAGVSQSPSNKVTEKGKDVELRCDPISGHTALYWYRQSLGQGLEFLIYFQGNSAPDKSGLPSDRFSAERTGGSVSTLTIQRTQQEDSAVYLCASSLAEGGKLFFGSGTQLSVL.